This T cell receptor (beta chain) came from a study of blood T cell repertoires in COVID-19. In the study overall: PBMCs, B-cell-depleted T cells, or T cells were the source of the cDNA or gDNA that made up the material.

Germline lookup yields CDR1 GTSNPN and CDR2 SVGIG (reference sequence). Deletions cut 5 bases from V and 9 bases from J, with 16 bases between. This CDR3 is 12 amino acids long. This clone was detected only a few times. Original analysis: Reference gene primer amplification yielded estimated nucleated cell counts. TCRdb keeps only in-frame clones here, not all; method: immunoSEQ multiplex PCR. The V and J calls and clone size are taken from that table; D and trimming were inferred from the DNA. The repertoire has 130,000 or so clones, less than 85% of them found once; the top ten carry less than 15%. The clonotype originates from a woman aged 55-75 years with acute or convalescent COVID-19. J is TRBJ1-1 and V is TRBV30; D perhaps matches TRBD1 (5 bases). The sample comprised peripheral blood. CDR3 DNA sequence: TGTGCCTGGTGTTGTCGCGGGGCGAAAGCTTTCTTT. Translated, it gives CAWCCRGAKAFF.